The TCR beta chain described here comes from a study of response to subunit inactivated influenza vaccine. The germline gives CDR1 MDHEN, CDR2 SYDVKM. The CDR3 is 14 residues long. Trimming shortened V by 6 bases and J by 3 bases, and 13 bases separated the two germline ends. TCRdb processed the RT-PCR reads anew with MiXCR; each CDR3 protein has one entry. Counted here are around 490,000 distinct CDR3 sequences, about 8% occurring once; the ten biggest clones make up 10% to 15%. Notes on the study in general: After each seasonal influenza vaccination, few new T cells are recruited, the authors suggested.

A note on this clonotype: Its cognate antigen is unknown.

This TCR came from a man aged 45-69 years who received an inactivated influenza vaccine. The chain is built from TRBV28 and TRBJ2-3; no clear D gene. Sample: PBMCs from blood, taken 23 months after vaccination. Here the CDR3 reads CASSPVPRTDTQYF. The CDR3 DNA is TGTGCCAGCAGCCCGGTGCCTAGGACAGATACGCAGTATTTT.